The sequence of this TCR beta chain was determined in a study of control samples from healthy donors and cancer patients. The germline gives CDR1 SGHKS, CDR2 YYEKEE (reference sequence). The CDR3 length is 17 residues. V was clipped by 3 bases and J by 9 bases; unmatched bases: 15. Generated by immunoSEQ multiplex PCR, the TCRdb table keeps only in-frame clones and is missing some. Altogether about 190,000 clones are present, about nine tenths being singletons, with the ten largest covering less than 2%. V is TRBV5-5 and J is TRBJ1-6; 7 positions match TRBD1. This TCR came from a man aged 25-40 years in good health. The specimen was blood. The CDR3 nucleotides read TGTGCCAGCAGCTCCCGGGACAGAGGAATCTCAGGTTCACCCCTCCACTTT. Residues: CASSSRDRGISGSPLHF.